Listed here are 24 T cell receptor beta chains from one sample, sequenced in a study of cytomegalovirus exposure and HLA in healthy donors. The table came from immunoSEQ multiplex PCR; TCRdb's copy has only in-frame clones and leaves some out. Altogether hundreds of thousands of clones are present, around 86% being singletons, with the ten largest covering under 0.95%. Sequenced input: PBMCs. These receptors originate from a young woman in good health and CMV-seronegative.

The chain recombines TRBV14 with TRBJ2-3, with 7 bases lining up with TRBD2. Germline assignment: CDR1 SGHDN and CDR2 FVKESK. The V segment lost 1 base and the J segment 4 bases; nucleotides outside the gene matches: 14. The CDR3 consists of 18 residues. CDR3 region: CASSQVVASGFFADTQYF. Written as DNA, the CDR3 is TGTGCCAGCAGCCAAGTTGTGGCTAGCGGATTTTTCGCAGATACGCAGTATTTT.

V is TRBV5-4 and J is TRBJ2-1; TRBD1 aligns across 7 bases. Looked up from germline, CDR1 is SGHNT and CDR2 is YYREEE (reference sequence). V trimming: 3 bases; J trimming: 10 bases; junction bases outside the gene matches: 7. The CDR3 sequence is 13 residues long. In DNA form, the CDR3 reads TGTGCCAGCAGCTATGAGGGGGCGTGGGAGCAGTTCTTC. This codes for CASSYEGAWEQFF.

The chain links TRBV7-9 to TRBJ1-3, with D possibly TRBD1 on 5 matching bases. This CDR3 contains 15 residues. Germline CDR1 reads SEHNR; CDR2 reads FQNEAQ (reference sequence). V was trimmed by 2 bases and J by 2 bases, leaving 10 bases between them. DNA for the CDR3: TGTGCCAGCAGCTTATACAGGACCACTGGAAACACCATATATTTT. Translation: CASSLYRTTGNTIYF.

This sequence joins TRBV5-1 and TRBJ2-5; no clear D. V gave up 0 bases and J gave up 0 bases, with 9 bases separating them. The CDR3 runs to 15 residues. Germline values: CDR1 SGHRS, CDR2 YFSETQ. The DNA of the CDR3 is TGCGCCAGCAGCTTGGGTGTATTAGACCAAGAGACCCAGTACTTC. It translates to CASSLGVLDQETQYF.

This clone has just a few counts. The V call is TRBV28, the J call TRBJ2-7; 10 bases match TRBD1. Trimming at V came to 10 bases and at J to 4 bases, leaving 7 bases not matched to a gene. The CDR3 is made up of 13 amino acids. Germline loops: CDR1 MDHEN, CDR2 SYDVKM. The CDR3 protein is CATSGTGEYEQYF. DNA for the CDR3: TGTGCCACCTCCGGGACAGGGGAATACGAGCAGTACTTC.

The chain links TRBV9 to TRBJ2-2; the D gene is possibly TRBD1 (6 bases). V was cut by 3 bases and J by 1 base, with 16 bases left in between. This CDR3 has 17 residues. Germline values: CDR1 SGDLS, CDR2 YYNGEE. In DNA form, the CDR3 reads TGTGCCAGCAGCGGAATGGGACACCCTTTGAACACCGGGGAGCTGTTTTTT. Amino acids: CASSGMGHPLNTGELFF.

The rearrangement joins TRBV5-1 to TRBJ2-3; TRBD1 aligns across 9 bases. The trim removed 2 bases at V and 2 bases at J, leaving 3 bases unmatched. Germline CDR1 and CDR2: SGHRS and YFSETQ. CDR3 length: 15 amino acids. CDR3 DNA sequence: TGCGCCAGCAGCTTCGGGGACAGGGTCACAGATACGCAGTATTTT. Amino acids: CASSFGDRVTDTQYF.

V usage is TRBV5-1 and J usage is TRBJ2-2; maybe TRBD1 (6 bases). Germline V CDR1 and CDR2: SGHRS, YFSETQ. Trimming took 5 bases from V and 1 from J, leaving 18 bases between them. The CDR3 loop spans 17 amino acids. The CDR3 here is CASSSFGTYQNTGELFF. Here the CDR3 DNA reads TGCGCCAGCAGTTCGTTCGGGACATACCAGAACACCGGGGAGCTGTTTTTT.

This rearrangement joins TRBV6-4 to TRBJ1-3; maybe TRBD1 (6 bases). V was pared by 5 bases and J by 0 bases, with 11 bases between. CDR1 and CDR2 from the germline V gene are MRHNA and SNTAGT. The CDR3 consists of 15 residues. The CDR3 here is CASSFQGSSGNTIYF. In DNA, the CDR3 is TGTGCCAGCAGTTTCCAGGGGAGCTCTGGAAACACCATATATTTT.

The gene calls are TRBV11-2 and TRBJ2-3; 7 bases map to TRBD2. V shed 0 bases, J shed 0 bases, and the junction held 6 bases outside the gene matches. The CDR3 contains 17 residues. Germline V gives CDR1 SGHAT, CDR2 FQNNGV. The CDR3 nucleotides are TGTGCCAGCAGCTTAGATCGTAACGGGGGGAGCACAGATACGCAGTATTTT. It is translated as CASSLDRNGGSTDTQYF.

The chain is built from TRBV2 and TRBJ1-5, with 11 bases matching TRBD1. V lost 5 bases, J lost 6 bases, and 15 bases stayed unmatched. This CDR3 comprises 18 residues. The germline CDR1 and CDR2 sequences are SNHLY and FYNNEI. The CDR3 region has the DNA TGTGCCAGCAGTTACGAGCTCTGGACAGGGGGCAAAAGTCAGCCCCAGCATTTT. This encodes CASSYELWTGGKSQPQHF.

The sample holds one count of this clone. Written as DNA, the CDR3 is TGCGCCAGCAGCCAGGACAGGGGGCAGCAGGGGCAGTACTTC. This sequence encodes CASSQDRGQQGQYF. The genes are TRBV5-1 and TRBJ2-7; 11 bases map to TRBD1. The V and J ends lost 4 bases and 9 bases, in that order; junction bases with no gene match: 9. From germline, CDR1 is SGHRS and CDR2 YFSETQ. The CDR3 is 14 amino acids.

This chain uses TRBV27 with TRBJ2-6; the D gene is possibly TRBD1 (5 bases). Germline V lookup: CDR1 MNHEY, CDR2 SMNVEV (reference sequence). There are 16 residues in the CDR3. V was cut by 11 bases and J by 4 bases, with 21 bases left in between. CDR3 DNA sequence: TGTGCCTCCAATAGGGGTAAGGGTTCCGGGGCCAACGTCCTGACTTTC. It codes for CASNRGKGSGANVLTF.

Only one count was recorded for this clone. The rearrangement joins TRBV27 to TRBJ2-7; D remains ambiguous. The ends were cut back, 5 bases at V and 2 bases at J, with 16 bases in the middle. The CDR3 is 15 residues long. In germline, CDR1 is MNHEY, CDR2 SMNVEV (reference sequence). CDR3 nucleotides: TGTGCCAGCAGTCCTGAGGCATACCAAGCCTACGAGCAGTACTTC. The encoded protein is CASSPEAYQAYEQYF.

The CDR3 nucleotides read TGTGCCAGCAGTGATTTTGTTAGTAGCGGGAGTTACGAGCAGTACTTC. It yields the protein CASSDFVSSGSYEQYF. J is TRBJ2-7 and V is TRBV6-1; 9 bases line up with TRBD2. V lost 3 bases and J lost 4; bases outside the gene matches: 10. Germline lookup yields CDR1 MNHNS and CDR2 SASEGT. This CDR3 has 16 residues.

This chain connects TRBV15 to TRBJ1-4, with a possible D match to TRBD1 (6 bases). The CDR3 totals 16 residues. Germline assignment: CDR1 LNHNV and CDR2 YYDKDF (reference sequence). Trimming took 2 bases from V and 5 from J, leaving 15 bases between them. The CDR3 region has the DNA TGTGCCACCAGCAGATCCAGGGGTCCGCTAAATGAAAAACTGTTTTTT. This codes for CATSRSRGPLNEKLFF.

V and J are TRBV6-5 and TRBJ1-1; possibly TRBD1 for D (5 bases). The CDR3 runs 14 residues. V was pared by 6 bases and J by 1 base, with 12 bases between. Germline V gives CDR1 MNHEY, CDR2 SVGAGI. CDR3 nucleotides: TGTGCCAGCAGGTCCCCGGGGGGGAACACTGAAGCTTTCTTT. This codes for CASRSPGGNTEAFF.

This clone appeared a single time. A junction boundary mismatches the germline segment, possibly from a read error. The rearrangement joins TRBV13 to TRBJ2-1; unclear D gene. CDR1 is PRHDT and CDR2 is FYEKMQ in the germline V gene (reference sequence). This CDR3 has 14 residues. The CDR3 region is CASCFLREINEQFF. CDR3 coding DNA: TGTGCCAGCTGCTTTTTGAGAGAAATCAATGAGCAGTTCTTC.

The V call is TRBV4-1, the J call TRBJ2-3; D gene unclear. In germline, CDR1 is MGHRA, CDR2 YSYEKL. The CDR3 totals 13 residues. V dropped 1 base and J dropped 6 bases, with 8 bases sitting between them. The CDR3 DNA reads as TGCGCCAGCAGCCAAGTCGACACCGATACGCAGTATTTT. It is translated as CASSQVDTDTQYF.

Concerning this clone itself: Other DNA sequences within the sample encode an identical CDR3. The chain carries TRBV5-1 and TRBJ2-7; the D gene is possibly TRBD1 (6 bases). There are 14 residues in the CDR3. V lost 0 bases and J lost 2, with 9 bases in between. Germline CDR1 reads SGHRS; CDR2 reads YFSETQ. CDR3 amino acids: CASSLAGETYEQYF. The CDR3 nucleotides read TGCGCCAGCAGCTTGGCAGGGGAAACCTACGAGCAGTACTTC.

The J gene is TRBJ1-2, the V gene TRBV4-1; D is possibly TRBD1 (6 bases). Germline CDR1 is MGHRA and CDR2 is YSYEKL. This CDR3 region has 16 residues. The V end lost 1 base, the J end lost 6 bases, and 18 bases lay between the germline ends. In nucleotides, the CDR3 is TGCGCCAGCAGCCAAGCGGTACTTCCGACAGGCGATGGCTACACCTTC. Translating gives CASSQAVLPTGDGYTF.

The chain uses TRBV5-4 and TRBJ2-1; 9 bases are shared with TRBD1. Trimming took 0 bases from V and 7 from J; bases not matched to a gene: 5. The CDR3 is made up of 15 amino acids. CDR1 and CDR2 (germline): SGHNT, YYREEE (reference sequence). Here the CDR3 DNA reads TGTGCCAGCAGCTTGGGACAGGGGGTCATTAATGAGCAGTTCTTC. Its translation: CASSLGQGVINEQFF.

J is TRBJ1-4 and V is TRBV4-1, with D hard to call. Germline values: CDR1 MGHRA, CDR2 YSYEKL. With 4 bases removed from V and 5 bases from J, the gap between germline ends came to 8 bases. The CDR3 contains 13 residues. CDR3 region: CASSLGGNEKLFF. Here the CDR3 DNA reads TGCGCCAGCAGCCTGGGAGGGAATGAAAAACTGTTTTTT.

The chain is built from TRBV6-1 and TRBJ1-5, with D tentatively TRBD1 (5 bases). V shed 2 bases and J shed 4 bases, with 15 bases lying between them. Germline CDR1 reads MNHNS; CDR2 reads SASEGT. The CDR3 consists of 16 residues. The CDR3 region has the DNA TGTGCCAGCAGTGAATTAACGGGGGTCGGAAATCAGCCCCAGCATTTT. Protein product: CASSELTGVGNQPQHF.